This T cell receptor (beta chain) was sequenced for a study of identical twins. Whole-study results and caveats: Twin-shared out-of-frame alpha sequences showed excess low generation probability.

CDR3 length equals 16 residues. Germline trimming cut 2 bases from V and 0 bases from J; bases unmatched to any gene: 4. Germline V CDR1 and CDR2: LGHNA, YNFKEQ. In TCRdb, the 5' RACE reads were re-called with MiXCR into one record per CDR3 protein. This repertoire shows 280,000 or so distinct CDR3 sequences, about 8.1% found once; its top ten account for 2% to 2.5%. Concerning this clonotype itself: The antigen is unknown.

These sequences were also reported in another study, on yellow fever vaccine responses in identical twins.

Material for sequencing was memory (CD45RO+) T cells sorted from blood. This chain uses TRBV4-2 with TRBJ2-1, with 7 bases that match TRBD2. This TCR was sampled from a woman under 30 in good health. This CDR3 is CASSQLGGSSYNEQFF. The CDR3 DNA is TGTGCCAGCAGCCAACTCGGCGGGAGCTCCTACAATGAGCAGTTCTTC.